Listed below are T cell receptor beta chains from one sample, sequenced in a study of blood T cells in healthy people across ages. TCRdb ran MiXCR on the 5' RACE reads and lists one entry per CDR3 protein. The repertoire consists of approximately 1.5 million distinct CDR3 sequences, with about 31% occurring once and the leading ten covering roughly 12%. Sequencing was carried out using blood. The origin of the receptors is a woman younger than 45 in good health. Each CDR3 is given with its conserved first and last residue. The D gene is left open where the match is weak. Rows may omit the clone size; those that give it use once, few, many or a size class.

CASSPSGGLESQYF	TGTGCCAGCAGCCCCTCTGGTGGGTTGGAGAGCCAGTACTTC	.	TRBV9	TRBJ2-4	14	.
CSARPPPGQGNEQYF	TGCAGTGCTAGGCCCCCACCGGGACAGGGTAACGAGCAGTACTTC	.	TRBV20-1	TRBJ2-7	15	TRBD1
CSARIRGDERFF	TGCAGTGCTCGAATCAGGGGTGATGAGCGGTTCTTC	.	TRBV20-1	TRBJ2-1	12	.
CASSPEDEGETQYF	TGTGCCAGCTCACCAGAGGACGAGGGAGAGACCCAGTACTTC	few	TRBV18	TRBJ2-5	14	.
CASSLKDLLRGETQYF	TGTGCCAGCAGCCTGAAAGACCTACTAAGGGGGGAGACCCAGTACTTC	.	TRBV5-5	TRBJ2-5	16	.
CASSQSQVPKTQYF	TGCGCCAGCAGCCAATCGCAGGTTCCGAAGACCCAGTACTTC	many	TRBV4-1	TRBJ2-5	14	.
CASSPGTEKLFF	TGTGCCAGCAGCCCCGGGACCGAAAAACTGTTTTTT	.	TRBV12-3/TRBV12-4	TRBJ1-4	12	.
CASSFEREYEQYF	TGTGCCAGCAGTTTCGAGAGAGAATACGAGCAGTACTTC	few	TRBV7-9	TRBJ2-7	13	.
CAGSSYHEQYF	TGCGCCGGCAGCTCTTACCACGAGCAGTACTTC	.	TRBV5-1	TRBJ2-7	11	.
CSVGKSGRGEKLFF	TGCAGCGTTGGCAAGTCAGGTCGAGGTGAAAAACTGTTTTTT	few	TRBV29-1	TRBJ1-4	14	.
CAGSRDYVGNEQFF	TGTGCCGGCAGTCGGGACTACGTGGGCAATGAGCAGTTCTTC	.	TRBV12-3/TRBV12-4	TRBJ2-1	14	TRBD2
CASSHLLRRREDGYTF	TGTGCCAGCAGTCATCTCCTCCGGCGAAGGGAGGATGGCTACACCTTC	few	TRBV6-9	TRBJ1-2	16	.
CASTTSGGAGGSEQFF	TGTGCCAGCACCACTAGCGGGGGGGCCGGGGGGAGTGAGCAGTTCTTC	.	TRBV6-5	TRBJ2-1	16	TRBD2
CASSPRRTGITDTQYF	TGTGCCAGCAGCCCGCGACGGACAGGGATCACAGATACGCAGTATTTT	.	TRBV3-1	TRBJ2-3	16	TRBD1
CASSLEGVTQETQYF	TGCGCCAGCAGCCTGGAAGGGGTCACACAAGAGACCCAGTACTTC	few	TRBV5-1	TRBJ2-5	15	.
CASSLAMGYQETQYF	TGCGCCAGCAGCTTGGCCATGGGGTACCAAGAGACCCAGTACTTC	few	TRBV5-1	TRBJ2-5	15	.
CASSSGTGTSSYNEQFF	TGCGCCAGCAGCTCCGGGACAGGGACGAGCTCCTACAATGAGCAGTTCTTC	many	TRBV5-1	TRBJ2-1	17	TRBD1
CSASNRDRRVETQYF	TGCAGTGCTTCGAACCGGGACAGGAGAGTGGAGACCCAGTACTTC	.	TRBV20-1	TRBJ2-5	15	TRBD1
CASSPGPETQYF	TGTGCCAGCAGCCCGGGGCCGGAGACCCAGTACTTC	.	TRBV7-9	TRBJ2-5	12	.
CASSQPGLAHPGEQYF	TGTGCCAGCAGCCAACCGGGACTAGCACACCCGGGGGAGCAGTACTTC	few	TRBV4-2	TRBJ2-5	16	TRBD2
CAIRHGTVYNEQFF	TGTGCCATTAGACACGGGACAGTTTACAATGAGCAGTTCTTC	many	TRBV10-3	TRBJ2-1	14	TRBD1
CASILRRDQETQYF	TGTGCCAGCATCCTCAGGCGGGACCAAGAGACCCAGTACTTC	.	TRBV28	TRBJ2-5	14	.
CASSYSLRGPAYNEQFF	TGTGCCAGCAGTTACTCGCTTCGCGGGCCCGCCTACAATGAGCAGTTCTTC	.	TRBV6-5	TRBJ2-1	17	.
CASSQDEVAGTTDTQYF	TGTGCCAGCAGCCAAGATGAGGTAGCGGGGACGACAGATACGCAGTATTTT	few	TRBV3-1	TRBJ2-3	17	TRBD2
CASSASSCETQYF	TGTGCCAGCAGCGCCTCATCGTGTGAGACCCAGTACTTC	.	TRBV7-8	TRBJ2-5	13	.
CSAYLGGGTDTQYF	TGCAGTGCGTACCTAGGTGGGGGGACAGATACGCAGTATTTT	.	TRBV20-1	TRBJ2-3	14	.
CASSYSARLTYEQYF	TGTGCCAGCAGTTACTCGGCTAGGTTAACCTACGAGCAGTACTTC	.	TRBV6-5	TRBJ2-7	15	.
CASSKGPADRNTEAFF	TGCGCCAGCAGCAAGGGCCCGGCGGACAGGAACACTGAAGCTTTCTTT	.	TRBV5-1	TRBJ1-1	16	.
CASSRTRGDTQYF	TGTGCCAGCTCAAGGACCCGTGGAGATACGCAGTATTTT	many	TRBV27	TRBJ2-3	13	.
CASSPAGVTTEAFF	TGTGCCAGCTCACCAGCGGGGGTAACCACTGAAGCTTTCTTT	.	TRBV18	TRBJ1-1	14	.
CASRLGGAGEQYF	TGTGCCAGCAGACTCGGGGGCGCGGGGGAGCAGTACTTC	.	TRBV2	TRBJ2-7	13	.
CASSLWVSNEQFF	TGTGCCAGCAGCTTATGGGTCAGCAATGAGCAGTTCTTC	few	TRBV11-2	TRBJ2-1	13	.
CASSLTAREQYGQYF	TGTGCCAGCTCACTAACGGCGCGGGAGCAGTACGGGCAGTACTTC	few	TRBV18	TRBJ2-7	15	TRBD2
CASSWDTSGANVLTF	TGCGCCAGCAGCTGGGACACCTCAGGGGCCAACGTCCTGACTTTC	.	TRBV5-1	TRBJ2-6	15	.
CASSPQRLAGGSNTQYF	TGTGCCAGCTCACCCCAACGACTAGCGGGGGGCAGCAATACGCAGTATTTT	.	TRBV18	TRBJ2-3	17	TRBD2